Listed below are T cell receptor beta chains from one sample, sequenced in a study of blood T cell repertoires in COVID-19. The table came from immunoSEQ multiplex PCR; TCRdb's copy has only in-frame clones and leaves some out. This repertoire shows about 50,000 clones, about four fifths found once; its top ten account for 6.9%. The material sequenced was peripheral blood. The receptors come from a man in his 70s with active COVID-19. CDR3s include the opening cysteine and the closing phenylalanine or tryptophan. The D gene is left open where the match is weak. The size of a clone is reported for some rows only, either as once, few or many, or as a class for expanded clones.

clone_size | j_call | d_call | v_call | cdr3_aa | cdr3_nt
once | TRBJ1-5 | TRBD1 | TRBV5-8 | CASSRGQGGEPQHF | TGTGCCAGCAGCCGGGGACAGGGTGGTGAGCCCCAGCATTTT
once | TRBJ2-5 | - | TRBV12-3/TRBV12-4 | CASSRRSETQYF | TGTGCCAGCAGCCGTCGTAGTGAGACCCAGTACTTC
- | TRBJ2-2 | - | TRBV12-3/TRBV12-4 | CASSLEAGELFF | TGTGCCAGCAGTTTAGAAGCGGGGGAGCTGTTTTTT
- | TRBJ2-3 | - | TRBV5-1 | CASSLARHQSTDTQYF | TGCGCCAGCAGCTTGGCCAGACACCAGAGCACAGATACGCAGTATTTT
- | TRBJ1-1 | - | TRBV27 | CASSWTAGTEAFF | TGTGCCAGCAGCTGGACTGCCGGGACTGAAGCTTTCTTT
once | TRBJ1-1 | - | TRBV2 | CASRVRVQNTEAFF | TGTGCCAGCAGAGTGAGGGTCCAGAACACTGAAGCTTTCTTT
- | TRBJ2-3 | TRBD2 | TRBV4-3 | CASSQEPGLAGGLTDTQYF | TGCGCCAGCAGCCAAGAACCGGGACTAGCGGGGGGGCTCACAGATACGCAGTATTTT
- | TRBJ1-2 | TRBD1 | TRBV30 | CAWSRDRPYGYTF | TGTGCCTGGAGCCGGGACAGACCTTATGGCTACACCTTC
- | TRBJ1-1 | - | TRBV6-2/TRBV6-3 | CASSYSSQYTEAFF | TGTGCCAGCAGTTACTCCTCGCAGTACACTGAAGCTTTCTTT
few | TRBJ2-5 | - | TRBV6-2/TRBV6-3 | CASSTGQSARTQYF | TGTGCCAGCAGTACCGGACAGTCAGCGCGGACCCAGTACTTC
- | TRBJ1-2 | - | TRBV28 | CASSSSGRGYTF | TGTGCCAGCAGTTCCTCGGGTCGCGGCTACACCTTC
- | TRBJ1-2 | TRBD1 | TRBV11-2 | CASSLERTGGYPNYGYTF | TGTGCCAGCAGCTTAGAGAGGACAGGGGGCTATCCTAACTATGGCTACACCTTC
- | TRBJ1-1 | - | TRBV4-1 | CASSQTQIMNTEAFF | TGCGCCAGCAGCCAAACCCAGATCATGAACACTGAAGCTTTCTTT
- | TRBJ2-2 | TRBD1 | TRBV28 | CASSGTGNTGELFF | TGTGCCAGCAGTGGGACAGGGAACACCGGGGAGCTGTTTTTT
few | TRBJ2-3 | - | TRBV24-1 | CATSDSFTGLSTDTQYF | TGTGCCACCAGTGATTCCTTTACAGGGCTCAGCACAGATACGCAGTATTTT
- | TRBJ2-3 | TRBD2 | TRBV5-1 | CASSSAGGGTDTQYF | TGCGCCAGCAGCTCCGCGGGGGGCGGCACAGATACGCAGTATTTT
- | TRBJ2-3 | TRBD1 | TRBV10-3 | CAISGRQGPDTQYF | TGTGCCATCAGTGGCCGACAGGGGCCCGATACGCAGTATTTT
- | TRBJ2-5 | TRBD1 | TRBV4-2 | CASSQGGAGGLETQYF | TGTGCCAGCAGCCAAGGGGGGGCAGGGGGCTTGGAGACCCAGTACTTC
- | TRBJ1-2 | TRBD1 | TRBV19 | CASSNQGVNYGYTF | TGTGCCAGTAGCAACCAGGGGGTAAACTATGGCTACACCTTC
- | TRBJ2-1 | TRBD2 | TRBV5-6 | CATFLAGVVDEQFF | TGTGCCACCTTCTTAGCGGGGGTGGTAGATGAGCAGTTCTTC
- | TRBJ2-7 | TRBD2 | TRBV6-6 | CASSYSTSGEHEQYF | TGTGCCAGCAGTTACTCGACTAGCGGGGAACACGAGCAGTACTTC
- | TRBJ2-5 | TRBD2 | TRBV10-3 | CAISLGLAETQYF | TGTGCCATCAGTTTGGGACTAGCGGAGACCCAGTACTTC
- | TRBJ1-2 | - | TRBV7-6 | CASSLDARAPQLNYGYTF | TGTGCCAGCAGCTTGGACGCGAGGGCTCCCCAGCTAAACTATGGCTACACCTTC
- | TRBJ2-5 | - | TRBV19 | CASSMRAQETQYF | TGTGCCAGTAGTATGCGGGCTCAAGAGACCCAGTACTTC
once | TRBJ2-1 | TRBD2 | TRBV7-8 | CASSLLRGAQQFF | TGTGCCAGCAGCTTATTGCGGGGGGCCCAGCAGTTCTTC
- | TRBJ2-4 | TRBD1 | TRBV3-1/TRBV3-2 | CASSPPGTGENIQYF | TGTGCCAGCAGCCCACCAGGGACAGGGGAAAACATTCAGTACTTC
- | TRBJ2-7 | - | TRBV11-2 | CASSLVQATYEQYF | TGTGCCAGCAGCTTAGTTCAGGCAACCTACGAGCAGTACTTC
few | TRBJ1-5 | TRBD1 | TRBV29-1 | CSVQGAGQPQHF | TGCAGCGTTCAGGGGGCTGGGCAGCCCCAGCATTTT
- | TRBJ2-7 | TRBD1 | TRBV19 | CASRDRDREQYF | TGTGCCAGTAGAGACAGGGACAGAGAGCAGTACTTC
- | TRBJ1-5 | - | TRBV18 | CASSPGGQPQHF | TGTGCCAGCTCACCAGGCGGTCAGCCCCAGCATTTT
- | TRBJ2-3 | - | TRBV7-3 | CASSLTHSTDTQYF | TGTGCCAGCAGCTTAACCCATAGCACAGATACGCAGTATTTT
- | TRBJ1-1 | - | TRBV19 | CASSIDTGTTEAFF | TGTGCCAGTAGTATAGATACAGGGACCACTGAAGCTTTCTTT
- | TRBJ1-5 | TRBD1 | TRBV6-1 | CASSEAAFLTGGNQPQHF | TGTGCCAGCAGTGAAGCGGCCTTTCTTACAGGGGGCAATCAGCCCCAGCATTTT
- | TRBJ1-5 | TRBD1 | TRBV12-5 | CASGTDRVATQPQHF | TGTGCTAGTGGTACGGACAGGGTAGCGACTCAGCCCCAGCATTTT
- | TRBJ1-1 | - | TRBV11-3 | CASSLTGGSSEAFF | TGTGCCAGCAGCTTGACTGGGGGGAGCTCTGAAGCTTTCTTT
- | TRBJ2-7 | - | TRBV19 | CASSKRRLQGPGYEQYF | TGTGCCAGTAGTAAGAGACGATTACAGGGCCCCGGATACGAGCAGTACTTC
- | TRBJ1-6 | - | TRBV2 | CASSGEGGGQHSPLHF | TGTGCCAGCAGTGGCGAAGGGGGGGGGCAACATTCACCCCTCCACTTT
few | TRBJ1-6 | TRBD1 | TRBV28 | CASSLRGRNSPLHF | TGTGCCAGCAGTTTAAGGGGGCGAAATTCACCCCTCCACTTT
- | TRBJ1-1 | - | TRBV29-1 | CSVTGLGNTEAFF | TGCAGCGTTACAGGGTTAGGGAACACTGAAGCTTTCTTT
- | TRBJ1-5 | - | TRBV7-2 | CASRLGGSNQPQHF | TGTGCCAGCAGGCTAGGTGGTAGCAATCAGCCCCAGCATTTT
- | TRBJ2-2 | TRBD2 | TRBV7-9 | CASSDPGTSGTGELFF | TGTGCCAGCAGCGATCCGGGGACTAGCGGCACCGGGGAGCTGTTTTTT
once | TRBJ1-5 | TRBD1 | TRBV28 | CASSYVQGTRQPQHF | TGTGCCAGCAGTTACGTACAGGGGACAAGACAGCCCCAGCATTTT
- | TRBJ1-1 | TRBD1 | TRBV18 | CASSPFGTGVEAFF | TGTGCCAGCTCACCTTTCGGGACAGGGGTTGAAGCTTTCTTT
- | TRBJ1-3 | - | TRBV30 | CAWSFSRSSGNTIYF | TGTGCCTGGAGTTTCAGCAGGTCCTCTGGAAACACCATATATTTT
- | TRBJ2-5 | - | TRBV5-1 | CASSLALGRQETQYF | TGCGCCAGCAGCTTGGCCTTGGGGAGGCAAGAGACCCAGTACTTC
- | TRBJ1-6 | TRBD1 | TRBV5-1 | CASSLQGVDSPLHF | TGCGCCAGCAGCTTGCAGGGGGTCGATTCACCCCTCCACTTT
few | TRBJ2-7 | - | TRBV2 | CASSIGQAYEQYF | TGTGCCAGCAGTATTGGGCAGGCCTACGAGCAGTACTTC
- | TRBJ1-1 | TRBD1 | TRBV5-1 | CASSLVGGRGQTEAFF | TGCGCCAGCAGCTTGGTTGGGGGCAGGGGGCAAACTGAAGCTTTCTTT
- | TRBJ2-7 | TRBD1 | TRBV28 | CASSPRDRSSYEQYF | TGTGCCAGCTCACCCAGGGACAGAAGCTCCTACGAGCAGTACTTC
few | TRBJ1-2 | - | TRBV21-1 | CASSPIQGSGYTF | TGTGCCAGCAGCCCTATTCAGGGGTCTGGCTACACCTTC
- | TRBJ2-5 | TRBD1 | TRBV4-2 | CASSQVGQGEETQYF | TGTGCCAGCAGCCAAGTGGGACAGGGAGAGGAGACCCAGTACTTC
- | TRBJ2-1 | TRBD2 | TRBV2 | CASVKDPSGGNEQFF | TGTGCCAGCGTTAAGGATCCTAGCGGGGGGAATGAGCAGTTCTTC
- | TRBJ2-7 | TRBD1 | TRBV24-1 | CATSDGTGPYEQYF | TGTGCCACCAGTGATGGGACAGGCCCGTACGAGCAGTACTTC
- | TRBJ1-1 | - | TRBV5-1 | CASSLQGPRSEAFF | TGCGCCAGCAGCCTCCAGGGTCCAAGGAGTGAAGCTTTCTTT
- | TRBJ1-5 | - | TRBV6-5 | CASSPFKGVFQPQHF | TGTGCCAGCTCTCCTTTCAAAGGGGTATTTCAGCCCCAGCATTTT